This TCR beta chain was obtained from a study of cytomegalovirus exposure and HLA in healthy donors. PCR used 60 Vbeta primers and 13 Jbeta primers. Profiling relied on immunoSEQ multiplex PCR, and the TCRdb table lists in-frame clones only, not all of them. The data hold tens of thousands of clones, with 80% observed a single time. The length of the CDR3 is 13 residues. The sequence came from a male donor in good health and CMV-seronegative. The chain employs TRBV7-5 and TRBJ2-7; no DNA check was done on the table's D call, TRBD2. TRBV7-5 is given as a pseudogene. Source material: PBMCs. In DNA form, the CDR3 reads TGTGCCAGAAGCATTTCTAGGTGTTACGAGCAGTACTTC. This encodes CARSISRCYEQYF.